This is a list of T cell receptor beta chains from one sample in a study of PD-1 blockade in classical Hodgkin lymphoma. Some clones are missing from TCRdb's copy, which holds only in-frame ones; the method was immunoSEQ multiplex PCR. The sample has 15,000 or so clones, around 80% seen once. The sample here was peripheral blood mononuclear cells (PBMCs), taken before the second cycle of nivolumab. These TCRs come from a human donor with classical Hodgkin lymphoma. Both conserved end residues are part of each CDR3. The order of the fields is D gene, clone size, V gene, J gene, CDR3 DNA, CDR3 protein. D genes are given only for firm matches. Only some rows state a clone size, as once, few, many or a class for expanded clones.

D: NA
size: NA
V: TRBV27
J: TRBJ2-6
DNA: TGTGCCAGCAGTTTCGACGGTTCTGGGGCCAACGTCCTGACTTTC
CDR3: CASSFDGSGANVLTF

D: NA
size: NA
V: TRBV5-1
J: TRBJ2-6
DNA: TGCGCCAGCAGCTCTGCCCAAGGACAGGGGGCCAACGTCCTGACTTTC
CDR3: CASSSAQGQGANVLTF

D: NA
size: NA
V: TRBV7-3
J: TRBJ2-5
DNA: TGTGCCAGCAGCTTAAGGGGGTCAGATGAGACCCAGTACTTC
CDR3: CASSLRGSDETQYF

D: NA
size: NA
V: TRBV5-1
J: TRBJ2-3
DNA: TGCGCCAGCAGCTTGGAGGGAATACGTCCTACGCAGTATTTT
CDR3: CASSLEGIRPTQYF

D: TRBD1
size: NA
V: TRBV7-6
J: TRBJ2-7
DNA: TGTGCCAGCAGCTCCTTCCTAGGGGGCCGGTACGAGCAGTACTTC
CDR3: CASSSFLGGRYEQYF

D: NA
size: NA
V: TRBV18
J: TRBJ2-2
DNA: TGTGCCAGCTCACCCCAAGCCCAGGGAGGATCCGGGGAGCTGTTTTTT
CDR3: CASSPQAQGGSGELFF

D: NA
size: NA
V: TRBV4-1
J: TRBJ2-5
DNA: TGCGCCAGCAGCCAACCGGGACATGTAAGACAAGAGACCCAGTACTTC
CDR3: CASSQPGHVRQETQYF

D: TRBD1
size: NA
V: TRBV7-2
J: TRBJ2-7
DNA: TGTGCCAGCAGCCGACAGGGGGGTACCTACGAGCAGTACTTC
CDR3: CASSRQGGTYEQYF

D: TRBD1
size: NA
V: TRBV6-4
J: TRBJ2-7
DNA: TGTGCCAGCAGTGTCCTCTTATCTCCCGGACAGGGAAACCCCTACGAGCAGTACTTC
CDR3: CASSVLLSPGQGNPYEQYF

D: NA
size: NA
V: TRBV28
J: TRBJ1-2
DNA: TGTGCCAGCAGTCCTTACCGGGCCGCCCTGGGCTACACCTTC
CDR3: CASSPYRAALGYTF

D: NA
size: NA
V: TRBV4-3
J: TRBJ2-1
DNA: TGCGCCAGCAGCCAAGATCGCAGGGTACCCTACAATGAGCAGTTCTTC
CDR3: CASSQDRRVPYNEQFF

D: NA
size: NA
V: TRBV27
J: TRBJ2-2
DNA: TGTGCCAGCAAACTAAAGACAGCCCTTGGGGTCACCGGGGAGCTGTTTTTT
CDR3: CASKLKTALGVTGELFF

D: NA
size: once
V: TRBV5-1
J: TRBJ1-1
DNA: TGCGCCAGCAGCTTGGTATATCGGGGTAACACTGAAGCTTTCTTT
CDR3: CASSLVYRGNTEAFF

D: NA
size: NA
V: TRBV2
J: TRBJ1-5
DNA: TGTGCCAGCAGTGATCCAGGGAGCAATCAGCCCCAGCATTTT
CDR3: CASSDPGSNQPQHF

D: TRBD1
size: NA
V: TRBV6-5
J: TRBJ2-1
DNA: TGTGCCAGCAGTTTGGGACAGGCCTACAATGAGCAGTTCTTC
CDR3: CASSLGQAYNEQFF

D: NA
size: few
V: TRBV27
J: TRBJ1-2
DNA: TGTGCCAGCAGTTTAGCACGGGACTATGGCTACACCTTC
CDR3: CASSLARDYGYTF

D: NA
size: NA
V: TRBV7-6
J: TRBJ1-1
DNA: TGTGCCAGCAGCTTAGCCAGGGGCTCTGAAGCTTTCTTT
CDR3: CASSLARGSEAFF

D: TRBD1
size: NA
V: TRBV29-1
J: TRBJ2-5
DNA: TGCAGCGCCGGGACAGGGCCAGGAGAGACCCAGTACTTC
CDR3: CSAGTGPGETQYF

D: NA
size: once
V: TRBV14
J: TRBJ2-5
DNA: TGTGCCAGCAGCCAAGAGTTGGGGGTAGAGACCCAGTACTTC
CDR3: CASSQELGVETQYF

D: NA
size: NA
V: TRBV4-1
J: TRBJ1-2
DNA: TGCGCCAGCGCGGGGGTCGGGACGGCCGTGGGCTACACCTTC
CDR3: CASAGVGTAVGYTF

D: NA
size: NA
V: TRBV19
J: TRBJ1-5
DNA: TGTGCCAGTAGTTTCGCTGGACAGAATCAGCCCCAGCATTTT
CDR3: CASSFAGQNQPQHF

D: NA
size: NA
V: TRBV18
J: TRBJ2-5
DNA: TGTGCCAGCTCACCAGTACAGGGTGGAGGCCTCCAAGAGACCCAGTACTTC
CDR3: CASSPVQGGGLQETQYF

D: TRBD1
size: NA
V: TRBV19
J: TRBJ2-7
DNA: TGTGCCAGTAGTCCCGACAGGGACCGCTACGAGCAGTACTTC
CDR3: CASSPDRDRYEQYF

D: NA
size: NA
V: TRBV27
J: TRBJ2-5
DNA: TGTGCCAGCAGTTCCTGGACCCCGGCGGAGACCCAGTACTTC
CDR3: CASSSWTPAETQYF

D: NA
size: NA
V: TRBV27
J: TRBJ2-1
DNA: TGTGCCAGCAGAACCAATACCGGGGATTTTCTACAGAATGAGCAGTTCTTC
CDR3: CASRTNTGDFLQNEQFF

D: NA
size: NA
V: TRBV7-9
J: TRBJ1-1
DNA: TGTGCCAGCATCCCCGGTGAAGTGAACACTGAAGCTTTCTTT
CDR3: CASIPGEVNTEAFF

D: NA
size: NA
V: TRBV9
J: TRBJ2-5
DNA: TGTGCCAGCAGCGTTTCAGAACAAGAGACCCAGTACTTC
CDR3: CASSVSEQETQYF

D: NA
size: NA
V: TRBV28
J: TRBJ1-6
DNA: TGTGCCAGCAGCTCACCCCCACAGGGTGGGGCCCTCCACTTT
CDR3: CASSSPPQGGALHF

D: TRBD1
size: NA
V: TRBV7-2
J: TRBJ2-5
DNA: TGTGCCAGCAGCTTAGTAGGCGGAGGACAGGGGGCTTCGGAGACCCAGTACTTC
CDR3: CASSLVGGGQGASETQYF

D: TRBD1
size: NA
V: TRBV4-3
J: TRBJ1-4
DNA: TGCGCCAGCAGCCAAGATTTGGGACAGGGCAATGAAAAACTGTTTTTT
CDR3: CASSQDLGQGNEKLFF

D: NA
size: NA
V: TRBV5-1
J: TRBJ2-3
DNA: TGCGCCAGCAGCCCTGAGTGGGGGGAGACGCAGTATTTT
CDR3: CASSPEWGETQYF

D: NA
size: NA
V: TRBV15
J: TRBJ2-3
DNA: TGTGCCACCAGCAGAGAACCTCTTACAGATACGCAGTATTTT
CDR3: CATSREPLTDTQYF

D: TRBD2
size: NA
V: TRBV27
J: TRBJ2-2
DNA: TGTGCCAGCAGGCTAGCGGGGGGGAACACCGGGGAGCTGTTTTTT
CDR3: CASRLAGGNTGELFF

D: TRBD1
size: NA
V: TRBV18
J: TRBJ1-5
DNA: TGTGCCAGCTCACGGGACGACAGGGGGGGACATCAGCCCCAGCATTTT
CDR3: CASSRDDRGGHQPQHF

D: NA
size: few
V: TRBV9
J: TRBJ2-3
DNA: TGTGCCAGCAGCGTATTGTGGGGCGCAGATACGCAGTATTTT
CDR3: CASSVLWGADTQYF

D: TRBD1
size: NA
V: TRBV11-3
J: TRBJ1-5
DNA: TGTGCCAGCAGCTCGACAGGGATTAGCAATCAGCCCCAGCATTTT
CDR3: CASSSTGISNQPQHF

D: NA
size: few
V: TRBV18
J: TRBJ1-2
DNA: TGTGCCAGCTCACCTTCCGATGACGGGGGCGGCTATGGCTACACCTTC
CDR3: CASSPSDDGGGYGYTF

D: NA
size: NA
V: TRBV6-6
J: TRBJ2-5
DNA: TGTGCCAGCAGGGATCCGGGAGCGGAGACCCAGTACTTC
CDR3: CASRDPGAETQYF

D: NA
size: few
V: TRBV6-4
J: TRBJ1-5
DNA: TGTGCCAGCAGTGTTACCCAATATCAGCCCCAGCATTTT
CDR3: CASSVTQYQPQHF

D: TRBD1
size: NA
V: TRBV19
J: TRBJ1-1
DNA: TGTGCCAGTAGGGCGACAGGGCGGACGAACACTGAAGCTTTCTTT
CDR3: CASRATGRTNTEAFF

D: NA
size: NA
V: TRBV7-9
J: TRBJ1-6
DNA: TGTGCCAGCAGCTTAGGCAATTCACCCCTCCACTTT
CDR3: CASSLGNSPLHF

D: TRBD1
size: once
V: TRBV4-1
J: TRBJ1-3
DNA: TGCGCCAGCAGCCAGGATCCGGGACAGGGGGCAGCTGGAAACACCATATATTTT
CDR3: CASSQDPGQGAAGNTIYF

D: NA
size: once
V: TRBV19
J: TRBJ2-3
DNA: TGTGCCAGTAGTGCTTACACAGCTAGCACAGATACGCAGTATTTT
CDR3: CASSAYTASTDTQYF

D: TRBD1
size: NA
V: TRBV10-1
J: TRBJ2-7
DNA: TGCGCCGGTGCCGGGACAGGGGGTATCGAACACTCCTACGAGCAGTACTTC
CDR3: CAGAGTGGIEHSYEQYF

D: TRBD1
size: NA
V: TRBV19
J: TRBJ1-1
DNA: TGTGCCAGTAGTCAAACCCTTGGGAGGGGGCTAAGGGGCACTGAAGCTTTCTTT
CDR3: CASSQTLGRGLRGTEAFF

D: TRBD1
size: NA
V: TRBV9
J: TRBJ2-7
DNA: TGTGCCAGCAGCGCGGGACAGGGTGGAATCTACGAGCAGTACTTC
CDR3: CASSAGQGGIYEQYF

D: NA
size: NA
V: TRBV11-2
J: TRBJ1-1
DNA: TGTGCCAGCAGGGGCATGAACACTGAAGCTTTCTTT
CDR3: CASRGMNTEAFF

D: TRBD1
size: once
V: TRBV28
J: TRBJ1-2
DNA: TGTGCCAGCAGTTTATCGCCCGGGACAGGCGGGCTCTATGGCTACACCTTC
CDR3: CASSLSPGTGGLYGYTF

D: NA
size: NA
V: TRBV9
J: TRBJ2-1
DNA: TGTGCCAGCAGCGTAGATCTCAATGAGCAGTTCTTC
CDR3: CASSVDLNEQFF

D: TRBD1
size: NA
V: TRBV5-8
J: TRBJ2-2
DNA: TGTGCCAGCAGCTCGGGACAGAGTAGCGGGGAGCTGTTTTTT
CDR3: CASSSGQSSGELFF

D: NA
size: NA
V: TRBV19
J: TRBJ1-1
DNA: TGTGCCAGTAGTAAAGGTCCGGACTTCCACATGAACACTGAAGCTTTCTTT
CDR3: CASSKGPDFHMNTEAFF

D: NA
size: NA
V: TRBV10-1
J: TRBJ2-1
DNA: TGCGCCAGCAGTGCGGGGCACGAGTACAATGAGCAGTTCTTC
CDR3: CASSAGHEYNEQFF

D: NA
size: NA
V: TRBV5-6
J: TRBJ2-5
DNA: TGTGCCAGCAGCTTGTGGCGGTGGAGGGTGAGTGGACGAGAGACCCAGTACTTC
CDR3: CASSLWRWRVSGRETQYF

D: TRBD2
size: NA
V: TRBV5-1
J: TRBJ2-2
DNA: TGCGCCAGCAGCTTGGTCGCGGGGGGAAACACCGGGGAGCTGTTTTTT
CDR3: CASSLVAGGNTGELFF

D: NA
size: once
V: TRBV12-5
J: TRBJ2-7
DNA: TGTGCTAGTGGTTCTCGTCTCGGCAACTACGAGCAGTACTTC
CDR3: CASGSRLGNYEQYF

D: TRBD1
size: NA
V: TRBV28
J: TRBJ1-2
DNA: TGTGCCAGCAGTCCGGGACAGACCTATGGCTACACCTTC
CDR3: CASSPGQTYGYTF